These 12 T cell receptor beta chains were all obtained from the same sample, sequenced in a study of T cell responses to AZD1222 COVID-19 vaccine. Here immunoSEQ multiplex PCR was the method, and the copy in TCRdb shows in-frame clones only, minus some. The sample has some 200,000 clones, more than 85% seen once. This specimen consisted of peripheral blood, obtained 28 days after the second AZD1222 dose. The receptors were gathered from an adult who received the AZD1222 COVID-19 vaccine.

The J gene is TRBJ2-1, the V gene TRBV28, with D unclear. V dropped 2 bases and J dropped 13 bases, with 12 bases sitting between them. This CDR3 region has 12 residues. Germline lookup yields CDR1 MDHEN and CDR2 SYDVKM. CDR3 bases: TGTGCCAGCAGTTTAAGAGGTAGTTTTCAGTTCTTC. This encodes CASSLRGSFQFF.

The CDR3 protein is CASSPPVDEQFF. In nucleotides, the CDR3 is TGTGCCAGCAGCCCCCCGGTGGATGAGCAGTTCTTC. V and J are TRBV9 and TRBJ2-1, with unresolved D. The V and J ends lost 4 bases and 8 bases respectively, with 10 bases between them. This CDR3 has 12 amino acids. Germline V lookup: CDR1 SGDLS, CDR2 YYNGEE.

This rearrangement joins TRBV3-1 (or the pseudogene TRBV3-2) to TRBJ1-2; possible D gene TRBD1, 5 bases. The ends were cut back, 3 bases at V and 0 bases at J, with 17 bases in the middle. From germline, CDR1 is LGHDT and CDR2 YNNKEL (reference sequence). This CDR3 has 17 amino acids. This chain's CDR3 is CASSHQEGRGANYGYTF. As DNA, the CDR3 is TGTGCCAGCAGCCATCAAGAGGGCCGGGGGGCTAACTATGGCTACACCTTC.

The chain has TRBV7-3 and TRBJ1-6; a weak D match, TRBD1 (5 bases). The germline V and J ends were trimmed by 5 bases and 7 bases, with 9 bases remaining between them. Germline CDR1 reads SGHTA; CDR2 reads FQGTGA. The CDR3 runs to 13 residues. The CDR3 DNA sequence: TGTGCCAGCAGCCTGGGACGCAATTCACCCCTCCACTTT. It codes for CASSLGRNSPLHF.

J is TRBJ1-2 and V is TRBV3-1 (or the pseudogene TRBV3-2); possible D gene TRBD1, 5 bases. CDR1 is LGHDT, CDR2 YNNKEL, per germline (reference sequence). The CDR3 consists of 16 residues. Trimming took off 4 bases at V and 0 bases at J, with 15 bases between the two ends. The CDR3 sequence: CASSLAWPDTNYGYTF. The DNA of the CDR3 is TGTGCCAGCAGCCTGGCATGGCCGGACACTAACTATGGCTACACCTTC.

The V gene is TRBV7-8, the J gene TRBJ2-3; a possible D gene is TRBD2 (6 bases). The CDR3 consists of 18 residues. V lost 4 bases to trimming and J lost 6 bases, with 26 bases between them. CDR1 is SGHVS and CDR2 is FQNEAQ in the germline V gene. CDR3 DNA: TGTGCCAGCAGCTCGAGGAGGAGGGCTAGCTTGTTTCACGATACGCAGTATTTT. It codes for CASSSRRRASLFHDTQYF.

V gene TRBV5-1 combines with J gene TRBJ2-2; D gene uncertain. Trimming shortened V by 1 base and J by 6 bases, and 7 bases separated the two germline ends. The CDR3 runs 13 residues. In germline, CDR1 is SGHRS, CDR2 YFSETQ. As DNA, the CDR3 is TGCGCCAGCAGCTTGTGGGTTTCCGGGGAGCTGTTTTTT. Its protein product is CASSLWVSGELFF.

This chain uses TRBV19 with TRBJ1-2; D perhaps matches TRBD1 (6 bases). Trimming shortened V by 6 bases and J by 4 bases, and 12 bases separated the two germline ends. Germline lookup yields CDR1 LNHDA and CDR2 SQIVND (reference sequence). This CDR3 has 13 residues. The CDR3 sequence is CASSLDRLYGYTF. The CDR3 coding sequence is TGTGCCAGTAGCCTCGACAGGCTCTATGGCTACACCTTC.

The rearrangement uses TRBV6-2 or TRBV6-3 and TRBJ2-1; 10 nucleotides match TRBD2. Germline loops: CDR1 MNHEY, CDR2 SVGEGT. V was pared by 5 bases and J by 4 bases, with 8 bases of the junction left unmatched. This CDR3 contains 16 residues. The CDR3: CASSPAGGTVYNEQFF. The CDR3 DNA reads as TGTGCCAGCAGTCCAGCGGGGGGGACCGTATACAATGAGCAGTTCTTC.

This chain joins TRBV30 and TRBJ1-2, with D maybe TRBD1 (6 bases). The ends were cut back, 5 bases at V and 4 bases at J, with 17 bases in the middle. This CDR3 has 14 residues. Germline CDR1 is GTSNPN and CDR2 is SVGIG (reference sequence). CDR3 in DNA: TGTGCCTGGGGGAGGACCAGGGGCGGCTATGGCTACACCTTC. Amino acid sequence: CAWGRTRGGYGYTF. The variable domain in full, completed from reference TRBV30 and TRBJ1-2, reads SQTIHQWPATLVQPVGSPLSLECTVEGTSNPNLYWYRQAAGRGLQLLFYSVGIGQISSEVPQNLSASRPQDRQFILSSKKLLLSDSGFYLCAWGRTRGGYGYTFGSGTRLTVV.

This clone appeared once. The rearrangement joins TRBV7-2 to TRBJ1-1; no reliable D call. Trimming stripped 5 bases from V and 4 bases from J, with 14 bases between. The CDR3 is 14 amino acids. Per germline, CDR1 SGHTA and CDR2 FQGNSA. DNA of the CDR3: TGTGCCAGCAGCGGTCTAGAGGTTTTCACTGAAGCTTTCTTT. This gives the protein CASSGLEVFTEAFF. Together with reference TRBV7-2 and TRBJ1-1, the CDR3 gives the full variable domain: GAGVSQSPSNKVTEKGKDVELRCDPISGHTALYWYRQSLGQGLEFLIYFQGNSAPDKSGLPSDRFSAERTGGSVSTLTIQRTQQEDSAVYLCASSGLEVFTEAFFGQGTRLTVV.

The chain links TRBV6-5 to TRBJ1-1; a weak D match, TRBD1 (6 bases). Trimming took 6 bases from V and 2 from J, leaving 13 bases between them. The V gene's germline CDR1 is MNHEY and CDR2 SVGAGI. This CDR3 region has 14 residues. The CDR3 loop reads CASRVKGGNTEAFF. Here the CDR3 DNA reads TGTGCCAGCAGGGTAAAGGGGGGAAACACTGAAGCTTTCTTT.